A single sample gave rise to the 23 T cell receptor beta chains below, sequenced in a study of CD4 T cells in lung cancer. PBMCs were cultured about 12 days with mutant 27-mer peptides, then restimulated with peptide-pulsed autologous B cells. Sorting by cytokine capture selected live IFNgamma-secreting T cells after peptide-pulsed B cell restimulation. For about 14 to 22 days, sorted cells were expanded at approximately 3 or 10 per well. Which antigens these TCRs recognize remains unknown. Data came from immunoSEQ multiplex PCR; TCRdb stores just in-frame clones and leaves some out. The sample consists of approximately 350 clones, approximately 88% of them appearing once. Specimen: a CD4+ T cell line or clone grown in culture. The receptors were gathered from a woman aged 55-70 years with non-small cell lung cancer. Some clones in this sample may be carry-over from other donors' samples.

The J gene is TRBJ2-1, the V gene TRBV7-9; D ambiguous. V gave up 1 base and J gave up 9 bases, with 16 bases separating them. CDR1 and CDR2 from the germline V gene are SEHNR and FQNEAQ (reference sequence). The CDR3 runs 15 residues. The CDR3: CASSLVRSSSFEQFF. For the CDR3, the DNA is TGTGCCAGCAGCTTAGTAAGGAGTTCCTCGTTTGAGCAGTTCTTC.

This clone has only a few counts. J is TRBJ1-1 and V is TRBV30; D gene uncertain. Per the germline V gene, CDR1 is GTSNPN and CDR2 is SVGIG (reference sequence). The CDR3 consists of 11 residues. The germline V and J ends were trimmed by 2 bases and 8 bases, with 9 bases remaining between them. The CDR3 loop reads CAWSMTVEAFF. DNA for the CDR3: TGTGCCTGGAGTATGACGGTAGAAGCTTTCTTT.

The rearrangement joins TRBV11-3 to TRBJ2-5, with D unresolved. Germline values: CDR1 SGHNT, CDR2 YENEEA. V was pared by 1 base and J by 1 base, with 4 bases between. The CDR3 is made up of 13 amino acids. The DNA for the CDR3 is TGTGCCAGCAGCTTAGTAATCCAAGAGACCCAGTACTTC. It specifies CASSLVIQETQYF.

The J gene is TRBJ2-2, the V gene TRBV7-8; 15 bases line up with TRBD2. Germline-derived CDR1 and CDR2 are SGHVS and FQNEAQ. The CDR3 is made up of 18 amino acids. V dropped 5 bases and J dropped 0; count of bases not matched to a gene: 4. The CDR3 sequence is CASSPRTSGGANTGELFF. Here the CDR3 DNA reads TGTGCCAGCAGCCCGAGGACTAGCGGGGGGGCGAACACCGGGGAGCTGTTTTTT.

The gene calls are TRBV11-3 and TRBJ2-3, with 10 bases matching TRBD2. Germline values: CDR1 SGHNT, CDR2 YENEEA. This CDR3 has 16 amino acids. V trimming: 5 bases; J trimming: 2 bases; junction bases outside the gene matches: 7. Written as DNA, the CDR3 is TGTGCCAGCAGCCCTCATAGCGGGGGGCCCACAGATACGCAGTATTTT. Protein: CASSPHSGGPTDTQYF.

This clone has only one observation. V and J are TRBV7-6 and TRBJ2-1, with 10 bases lining up with TRBD2. From germline, CDR1 is SGHVS and CDR2 FNYEAQ. V shed 2 bases, J shed 3 bases, and the junction held 4 bases outside the gene matches. The CDR3 totals 16 residues. For the CDR3, the DNA is TGTGCCAGCAGCTTATGGACTAGCGGCTTCTACAATGAGCAGTTCTTC. Protein: CASSLWTSGFYNEQFF. Full variable domain (outside the CDR3, taken from reference TRBV7-6 and TRBJ2-1): GAGVSQSPRYKVTKRGQDVALRCDPISGHVSLYWYRQALGQGPEFLTYFNYEAQQDKSGLPNDRFSAERPEGSISTLTIQRTEQRDSAMYRCASSLWTSGFYNEQFFGPGTRLTVL.

J is TRBJ2-7 and V is TRBV14; 7 nucleotides line up with TRBD1. Per the germline V gene, CDR1 is SGHDN and CDR2 is FVKESK. The trim removed 1 base at V and 8 bases at J, leaving 8 bases unmatched. CDR3 size: 14 residues. The CDR3 nucleotides are TGTGCCAGCAGCCAAGCCATCCCGGGACAGAAGCAGTACTTC. Its protein is CASSQAIPGQKQYF.

The V gene is TRBV30, the J gene TRBJ2-3; weak D call: TRBD1 (6 bases). V gave up 1 base and J gave up 0 bases, with 14 bases separating them. The CDR3 consists of 16 residues. Germline V lookup: CDR1 GTSNPN, CDR2 SVGIG (reference sequence). The CDR3 spells CAWSAGTSTSTDTQYF. CDR3 sequence (DNA): TGTGCCTGGAGTGCCGGGACATCCACTAGCACAGATACGCAGTATTTT. The whole variable domain, remainder taken from reference TRBV30 and TRBJ2-3, is SQTIHQWPATLVQPVGSPLSLECTVEGTSNPNLYWYRQAAGRGLQLLFYSVGIGQISSEVPQNLSASRPQDRQFILSSKKLLLSDSGFYLCAWSAGTSTSTDTQYFGPGTRLTVL.

This chain links TRBV19 with TRBJ2-7; 9 positions match TRBD2. Germline CDR1 LNHDA, CDR2 SQIVND (reference sequence). The CDR3 extends over 15 amino acids. Trimming cost V 7 bases and J 6 bases; bases outside gene matches: 13. This CDR3 reads CASTTTGGRASEQYF. CDR3 sequence (DNA): TGTGCCAGTACCACAACCGGCGGGAGGGCCTCCGAGCAGTACTTC.

The chain is built from TRBV19 and TRBJ2-2; 7 positions match TRBD1. The germline gives CDR1 LNHDA, CDR2 SQIVND (reference sequence). V dropped 5 bases and J dropped 0; count of bases not matched to a gene: 3. The CDR3 sequence is 15 residues long. The CDR3 DNA is TGTGCCAGTAGTGTGGGGACAGCGAACACCGGGGAGCTGTTTTTT. It encodes CASSVGTANTGELFF.

The chain is built from TRBV7-9 and TRBJ2-7; D is unresolved. Trimming pared 1 base from V and 7 bases from J, leaving 5 bases between. Germline assignment: CDR1 SEHNR and CDR2 FQNEAQ (reference sequence). The CDR3 covers 11 residues. CDR3 sequence: CASSLDGEQYF. DNA of the CDR3: TGTGCCAGCAGCTTAGACGGGGAGCAGTACTTC.

This rearrangement joins TRBV5-5 to TRBJ1-1; D call uncertain. CDR1 is SGHKS and CDR2 is YYEKEE in the germline V gene (reference sequence). The V end lost 4 bases, the J end lost 2 bases, and 6 bases lay between the germline ends. The CDR3 covers 12 residues. Here the CDR3 reads CASSPKNTEAFF. CDR3 coding DNA: TGTGCCAGCAGCCCAAAAAACACTGAAGCTTTCTTT.

The rearrangement links TRBV28 to TRBJ2-1, with 9 positions matching TRBD2. The CDR3 loop spans 14 amino acids. From germline, CDR1 is MDHEN and CDR2 SYDVKM. Unmatched junction bases numbered 8, after V lost 7 bases and J lost 7 bases. CDR3 nucleotides: TGTGCCAGCACCATAGCGGGAGAGGTAAATGAGCAGTTCTTC. Residues: CASTIAGEVNEQFF.

Note on this clone: One end of the junction fails to match germline, which may point to a read error. The chain joins TRBV5-4 to TRBJ1-2; D gene uncertain. The length of the CDR3 is 12 residues. Germline CDR1 is SGHNT and CDR2 is YYREEE (reference sequence). CDR3 coding DNA: TGTGCCAGCAACATGGGTCTCAATCGGCCCGCCTTC. The encoded protein is CASNMGLNRPAF.

This clone was recorded once. The chain carries TRBV4-1 and TRBJ2-4; TRBD2 is a possible D gene (5 bases). CDR1 and CDR2 from the germline V gene are MGHRA and YSYEKL. V was shortened by 3 bases and J by 0 bases, with 30 bases between the two germline ends. This CDR3 contains 22 residues. CDR3 loop: CASSHKTLDGRFGGVAKNIQYF. The CDR3 nucleotides read TGCGCCAGCAGCCATAAGACGCTGGACGGCCGATTTGGAGGCGTAGCCAAAAACATTCAGTACTTC.

This rearrangement joins TRBV11-2 to TRBJ1-1; perhaps TRBD1 as D (6 bases). Germline V lookup: CDR1 SGHAT, CDR2 FQNNGV. V lost 4 bases and J lost 1, with 13 bases in between. The CDR3 loop spans 15 amino acids. The CDR3 sequence: CASSSKAQGNTEAFF. As DNA, the CDR3 is TGTGCCAGCAGCTCGAAGGCACAGGGGAACACTGAAGCTTTCTTT.

The genes are TRBV6-6 and TRBJ1-5, with D hard to call. The V end was cut by 9 bases, the J end by 0 bases, with 12 bases between. The germline gives CDR1 MNHNY, CDR2 SVGAGI (reference sequence). The CDR3 totals 14 residues. CDR3 in amino acids: CASKRTVSNQPQHF. The CDR3 DNA reads as TGTGCCAGTAAAAGGACCGTTAGCAATCAGCCCCAGCATTTT.

The chain is built from TRBV4-1 and TRBJ1-3; D might be TRBD1 (5 bases). The germline V gene has CDR1 MGHRA and CDR2 YSYEKL. The CDR3 has 15 amino acids. The germline V and J ends were trimmed by 4 bases and 5 bases, with 15 bases remaining between them. The CDR3 coding sequence is TGCGCCAGCAGCCCAGACCGGGACCCTCGAAACACCATATATTTT. Translating gives CASSPDRDPRNTIYF.

V gene TRBV19 combines with J gene TRBJ1-2; 7 bases fit TRBD1. With the DNA end fitting TRBJ2-7 better, the J assignment may be wrong. The CDR3 consists of 14 residues. Per the germline V gene, CDR1 is LNHDA and CDR2 is SQIVND (reference sequence). CDR3 in DNA: TGTGCCAGTAGGAGGGGGCAGGGGAACTACGAGCAGTACTTC. Translation gives CASRRGQGNYEQYF.

This chain uses TRBV7-2 with TRBJ2-7; no definite D call. Trimming shortened V by 5 bases and J by 3 bases, and 11 bases separated the two germline ends. CDR3 length: 13 residues. Germline CDR1 SGHTA, CDR2 FQGNSA. This chain's CDR3 is CASSIEASYEQYF. In DNA form, the CDR3 reads TGTGCCAGCAGCATCGAAGCCAGCTACGAGCAGTACTTC.

The CDR3 coding sequence is TGTGCCAGCAGCTTAGCGGGGACCTTACCCGCCCCCTACAATGAGCAGTTCTTC. The encoded protein is CASSLAGTLPAPYNEQFF. The chain couples TRBV7-2 to TRBJ2-1; D may match TRBD1 or TRBD2 (5 bases each). V gave up 0 bases and J gave up 2 bases, with 17 bases separating them. The germline V gene encodes CDR1 SGHTA and CDR2 FQGNSA. The CDR3 totals 18 residues.

The table lists this clone with a count of one. The chain carries TRBV11-1 and TRBJ1-2; 8 nucleotides align to TRBD1. The germline V gene encodes CDR1 SGHAT and CDR2 FQDESV (reference sequence). Trimming took 5 bases from V and 4 from J; bases not matched to a gene: 6. This CDR3 has 14 amino acids. CDR3 residues: CASSPGQGIYGYTF. The DNA for the CDR3 is TGTGCCAGCAGCCCTGGACAGGGTATCTATGGCTACACCTTC.

The chain is built from TRBV2 and TRBJ1-5; TRBD1 might be the D (5 bases). V lost 4 bases and J 9 bases, leaving 16 bases between the germline ends. The CDR3 sequence is 14 residues long. Germline V lookup: CDR1 SNHLY, CDR2 FYNNEI. CDR3 bases: TGTGCCAGCAGTGTTATGGGGGGGGGTAGGCCCCAGCATTTT. Protein: CASSVMGGGRPQHF.